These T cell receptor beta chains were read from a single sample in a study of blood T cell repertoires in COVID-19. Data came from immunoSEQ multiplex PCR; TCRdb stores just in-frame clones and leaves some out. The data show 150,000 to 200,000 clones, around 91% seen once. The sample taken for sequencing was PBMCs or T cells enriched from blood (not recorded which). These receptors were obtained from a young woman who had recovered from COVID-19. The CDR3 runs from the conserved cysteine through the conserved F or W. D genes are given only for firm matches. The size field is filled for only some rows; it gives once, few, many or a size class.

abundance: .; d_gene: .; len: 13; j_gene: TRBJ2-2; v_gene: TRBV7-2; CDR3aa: CASSLSVAGELFF; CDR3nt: TGTGCCAGCAGCCTTAGCGTAGCCGGGGAGCTGTTTTTT
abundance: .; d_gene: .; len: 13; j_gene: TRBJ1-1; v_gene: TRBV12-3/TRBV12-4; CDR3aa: CASSLHRNTEAFF; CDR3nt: TGTGCCAGCAGTTTACACAGGAACACTGAAGCTTTCTTT
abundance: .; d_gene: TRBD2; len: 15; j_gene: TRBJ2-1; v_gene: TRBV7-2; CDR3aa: CASRAGGLAGVEQFF; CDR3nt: TGTGCCAGCAGGGCTGGGGGACTAGCGGGAGTGGAGCAGTTCTTC
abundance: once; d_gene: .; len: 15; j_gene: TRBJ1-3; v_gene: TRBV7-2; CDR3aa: CASSPSGGSGNTIYF; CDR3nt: TGTGCCAGCAGTCCGTCGGGGGGCTCTGGAAACACCATATATTTT
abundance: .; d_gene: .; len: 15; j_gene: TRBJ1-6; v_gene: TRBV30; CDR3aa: CAWSLDSSNNSPLHF; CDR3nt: TGTGCCTGGAGCCTCGACAGTTCCAATAATTCACCCCTCCACTTT
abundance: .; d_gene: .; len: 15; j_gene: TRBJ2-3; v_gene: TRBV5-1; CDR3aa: CASSPISGLTDTQYF; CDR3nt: TGCGCCAGCAGCCCAATTAGCGGCCTCACAGATACGCAGTATTTT
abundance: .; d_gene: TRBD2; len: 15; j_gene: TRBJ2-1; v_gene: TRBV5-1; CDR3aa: CASSLEGLANTEQFF; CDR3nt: TGCGCCAGCAGCTTGGAGGGACTAGCAAACACTGAGCAGTTCTTC
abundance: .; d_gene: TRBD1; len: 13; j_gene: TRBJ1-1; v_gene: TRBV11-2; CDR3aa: CASSQPPGGEAFF; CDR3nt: TGTGCCAGCAGCCAACCCCCAGGGGGTGAAGCTTTCTTT
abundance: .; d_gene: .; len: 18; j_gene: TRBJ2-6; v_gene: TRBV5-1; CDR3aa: CASSLRDSPTPGANVLTF; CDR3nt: TGCGCCAGCAGCTTGAGAGACAGCCCTACCCCAGGGGCCAACGTCCTGACTTTC
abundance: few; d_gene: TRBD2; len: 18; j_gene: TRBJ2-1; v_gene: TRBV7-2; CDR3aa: CASSYKAGGPISYNEQFF; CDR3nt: TGTGCCAGCAGCTATAAAGCGGGAGGGCCCATCTCCTACAATGAGCAGTTCTTC
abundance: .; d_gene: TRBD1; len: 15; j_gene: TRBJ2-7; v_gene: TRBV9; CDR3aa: CASSVGSGQGYEQYF; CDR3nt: TGTGCCAGCAGCGTAGGATCCGGACAGGGCTACGAGCAGTACTTC
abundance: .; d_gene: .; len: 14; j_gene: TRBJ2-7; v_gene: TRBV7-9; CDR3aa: CASSESFGPYEQYF; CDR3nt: TGTGCCAGCAGCGAATCCTTTGGGCCCTACGAGCAGTACTTC
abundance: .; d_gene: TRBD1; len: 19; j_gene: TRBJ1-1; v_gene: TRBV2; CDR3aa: CASTEGTGMIWGENTEAFF; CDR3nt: TGTGCCAGCACCGAGGGGACAGGGATGATATGGGGGGAGAACACTGAAGCTTTCTTT
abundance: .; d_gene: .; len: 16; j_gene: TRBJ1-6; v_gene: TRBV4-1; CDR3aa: CASSQAPTGLDSPLHF; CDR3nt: TGCGCCAGCAGCCAAGCCCCAACAGGGTTGGATTCACCCCTCCACTTT